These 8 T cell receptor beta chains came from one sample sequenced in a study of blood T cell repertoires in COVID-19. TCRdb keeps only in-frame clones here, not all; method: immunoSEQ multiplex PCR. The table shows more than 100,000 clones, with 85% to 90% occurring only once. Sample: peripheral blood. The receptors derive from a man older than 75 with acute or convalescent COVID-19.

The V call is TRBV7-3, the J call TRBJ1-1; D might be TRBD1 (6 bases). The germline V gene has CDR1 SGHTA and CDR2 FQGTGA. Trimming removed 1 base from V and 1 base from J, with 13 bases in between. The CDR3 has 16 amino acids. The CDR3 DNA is TGTGCCAGCAGCTTAAAGGGGGTAGTCCCGAACACTGAAGCTTTCTTT. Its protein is CASSLKGVVPNTEAFF.

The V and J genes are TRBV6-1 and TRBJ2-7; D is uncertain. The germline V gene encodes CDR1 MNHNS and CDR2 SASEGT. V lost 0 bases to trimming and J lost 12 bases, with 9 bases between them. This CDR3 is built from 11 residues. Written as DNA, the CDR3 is TGTGCCAGCAGTGAAGCCCCCGGTCGGTACTTC. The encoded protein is CASSEAPGRYF.

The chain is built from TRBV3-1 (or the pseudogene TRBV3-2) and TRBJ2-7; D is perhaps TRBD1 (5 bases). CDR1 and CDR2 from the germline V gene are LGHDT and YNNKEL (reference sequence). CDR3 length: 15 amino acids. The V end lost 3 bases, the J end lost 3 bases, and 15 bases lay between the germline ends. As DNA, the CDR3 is TGTGCCAGCAGCCATGATGGACAACACAACTACGAGCAGTACTTC. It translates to CASSHDGQHNYEQYF.

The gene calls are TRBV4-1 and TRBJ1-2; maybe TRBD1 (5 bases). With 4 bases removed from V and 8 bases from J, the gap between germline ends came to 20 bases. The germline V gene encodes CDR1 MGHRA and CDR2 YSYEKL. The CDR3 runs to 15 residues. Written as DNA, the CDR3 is TGCGCCAGCAGCCCACAGGAGGGGAGGGCAGAGGGCTACACCTTC. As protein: CASSPQEGRAEGYTF.

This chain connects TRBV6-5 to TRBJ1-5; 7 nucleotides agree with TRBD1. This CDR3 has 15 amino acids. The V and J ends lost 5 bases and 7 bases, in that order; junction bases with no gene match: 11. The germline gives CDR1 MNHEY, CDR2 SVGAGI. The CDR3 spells CASSPYPTGNQPQHF. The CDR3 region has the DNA TGTGCCAGCAGTCCGTACCCGACAGGGAACCAGCCCCAGCATTTT.

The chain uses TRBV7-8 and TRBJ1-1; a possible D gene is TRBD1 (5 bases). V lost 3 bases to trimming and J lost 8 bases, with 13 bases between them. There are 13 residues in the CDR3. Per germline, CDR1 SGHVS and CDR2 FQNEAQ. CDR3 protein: CASSLQQVGEAFF. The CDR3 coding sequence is TGTGCCAGCAGCTTGCAACAGGTGGGGGAAGCTTTCTTT.

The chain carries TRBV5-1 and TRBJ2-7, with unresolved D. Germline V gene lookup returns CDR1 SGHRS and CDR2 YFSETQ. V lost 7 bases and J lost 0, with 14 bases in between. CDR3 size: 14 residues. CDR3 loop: CASGQGVSSYEQYF. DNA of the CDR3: TGCGCCAGCGGCCAAGGAGTTAGCTCCTACGAGCAGTACTTC. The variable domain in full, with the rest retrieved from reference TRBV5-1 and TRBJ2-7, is KAGVTQTPRYLIKTRGQQVTLSCSPISGHRSVSWYQQTPGQGLQFLFEYFSETQRNKGNFPGRFSGRQFSNSRSEMNVSTLELGDSALYLCASGQGVSSYEQYFGPGTRLTVT.

CDR3 loop: CASSDRDRGGYEQYF. The CDR3, as DNA: TGTGCCAGCAGTGACAGAGACAGGGGAGGCTACGAGCAGTACTTC. This chain uses TRBV6-1 with TRBJ2-7; 8 nucleotides match TRBD1. Germline V gene sequence: CDR1 MNHNS, CDR2 SASEGT. Unmatched junction bases numbered 7, after V lost 3 bases and J lost 3 bases. The CDR3 runs 15 residues.